The entry below gives a single TCR beta chain sequence along with its context. Repertoires were generated with immunoSEQ multiplex PCR, while TCRdb's copy carries only in-frame clones and drops some. The sample has roughly 200,000 clones; about 87% are singletons. The sample is drawn from a study of blood T cell repertoires in COVID-19. Input material: peripheral blood. This receptor was taken from a man in his 70s with acute or convalescent COVID-19.

The CDR3 sequence: CASSYLGQKKLATNEKLFF. The CDR3 nucleotides read TGCGCCAGCAGCTACTTGGGACAGAAGAAACTCGCAACTAATGAAAAACTGTTTTTT. This chain joins TRBV4-1 and TRBJ1-4; 7 bases align to TRBD1. Per germline, CDR1 MGHRA and CDR2 YSYEKL. The CDR3 totals 19 residues. With 5 bases clipped from V and 0 bases from J, the junction kept 15 bases outside the gene matches.